This TCR beta chain emerged from a study of blood T cell repertoires in COVID-19. Produced via immunoSEQ multiplex PCR; TCRdb's table is partial and in-frame only. Of around 300,000 clones listed, 89% are singletons. The germline V gene has CDR1 LNHDA and CDR2 SQIVND (reference sequence). The V and J ends lost 0 bases and 6 bases respectively, with 9 bases between them. The CDR3 runs 14 residues. This clonotype was obtained from a middle-aged man with acute or convalescent COVID-19. Source material: peripheral blood. V is TRBV19 and J is TRBJ2-1; D remains unclear. CDR3 nucleotides: TGTGCCAGTAGTATAGAGGGCAGCTTCAATGAGCAGTTCTTC. Its translation: CASSIEGSFNEQFF.